The 25 T cell receptor beta chains presented below share a single source sample, sequenced in a study of metastatic and nonmetastatic thyroid tumors. No patient had received any treatment before thyroid surgery. With MiXCR, TCRdb reprocessed the PCR reads. The sample carries 30,000 to 40,000 clones, over 12% recorded once. Material for sequencing was blood. These receptors were obtained from a male donor with papillary thyroid cancer or a benign thyroid nodule (not recorded which). Some clones in this sample may be carry-over from other donors' samples.

In its sample, this clone was seen many times. The V gene is TRBV20-1, the J gene TRBJ2-3; 9 bases are a match to TRBD2. The CDR3 extends over 16 amino acids. CDR1 is DFQATT, CDR2 SNEGSKA, per germline (reference sequence). J was trimmed by 4 bases and V by 5 bases; bases with no gene match: 13. The CDR3 loop reads CSAGPGLAHRADTQYF. CDR3 sequence (DNA): TGCAGTGCTGGACCGGGACTAGCCCATAGGGCAGATACGCAGTATTTT.

This clone has at least ten counts. The CDR3 sequence is CASSPGRGTSGTHNEQFF. The CDR3 DNA is TGTGCCAGCAGCCCAGGTAGGGGCACTAGCGGGACCCACAATGAGCAGTTCTTC. The V and J genes are TRBV7-8 and TRBJ2-1, with 10 bases identical to TRBD2. V trimming: 5 bases; J trimming: 5 bases; junction bases outside the gene matches: 15. The V gene's germline CDR1 is SGHVS and CDR2 FQNEAQ. This CDR3 contains 18 residues.

This clone was counted many times. The chain links TRBV27 to TRBJ2-3; the match to TRBD1 covers 10 bases. The trim removed 3 bases at V and 15 bases at J, leaving 6 bases unmatched. The germline CDR1 and CDR2 sequences are MNHEY and SMNVEV (reference sequence). CDR3 length: 12 residues. The CDR3 coding sequence is TGTGCCAGCAGTTTCTCCGGGACAGGGGAATATTTT. It codes for CASSFSGTGEYF.

The sample holds many counts of this clone. V and J are TRBV20-1 and TRBJ2-7, with 10 bases identical to TRBD1. After removal of 4 bases from V and 1 base from J, the junction contained 4 bases not matched to a gene. CDR1 is DFQATT, CDR2 SNEGSKA, per germline (reference sequence). This CDR3 has 14 amino acids. The CDR3 sequence is CSAKQGQGSYEQYF. The CDR3 nucleotides read TGCAGTGCTAAACAGGGACAGGGGTCCTACGAGCAGTACTTC.

Ten or more counts support this clone. A read error may be the cause here, since a much bigger clone is one base away. This same CDR3 is encoded by further DNA sequences in the sample. The CDR3 is CARAKAGAGYNEQFF. Written as DNA, the CDR3 is TGTGCCCGCGCAAAAGCGGGGGCTGGGTACAATGAGCAGTTCTTC. The genes are TRBV30 and TRBJ2-1; TRBD2 aligns across 8 bases. The CDR3 runs to 15 residues. Germline CDR1 and CDR2: GTSNPN and SVGIG (reference sequence). Losses at the gene ends were 8 bases for V and 4 bases for J; bases not matched to a gene: 13.

The V and J genes are TRBV9 and TRBJ2-4, with TRBD2 matching 7 bases. CDR3 size: 15 residues. Germline assignment: CDR1 SGDLS and CDR2 YYNGEE. The V segment lost 4 bases and the J segment 8 bases; nucleotides outside the gene matches: 12. CDR3 sequence: CASSLEGRGMDIQYF. The DNA of the CDR3 is TGTGCCAGCAGCTTAGAAGGGAGGGGAATGGACATTCAGTACTTC.

This clone was seen at least ten times. In DNA, the CDR3 is TGTGCCAGCAGTTCAGGACTAGTACCCGAAAGGGAGACCCAGTACTTC. Protein product: CASSSGLVPERETQYF. The rearrangement joins TRBV6-1 to TRBJ2-5; TRBD2 agrees at 7 bases. The CDR3 is made up of 16 amino acids. Germline V gene sequence: CDR1 MNHNS, CDR2 SASEGT. J was trimmed by 5 bases and V by 5 bases; bases with no gene match: 14.

The chain links TRBV5-1 to TRBJ1-1, with D tentatively TRBD1 (5 bases). Trimming removed 4 bases from V and 6 bases from J, with 16 bases in between. This CDR3 spans 14 amino acids. Germline-derived CDR1 and CDR2 are SGHRS and YFSETQ. In DNA form, the CDR3 reads TGCGCCAGCAGCAGGGACGGGGGTTCCGCTGAAGCTTTCTTT. It translates to CASSRDGGSAEAFF.

This clone was recorded at least ten times. The rearrangement joins TRBV28 to TRBJ2-1; D gene uncertain. CDR3 length equals 14 residues. Trimming removed 7 bases from V and 5 bases from J, with 15 bases in between. Germline V gene data show CDR1 as MDHEN and CDR2 as SYDVKM. This CDR3 reads CASTLVNQDNEQFF. The CDR3 bases are TGTGCCAGCACCCTGGTTAACCAAGACAATGAGCAGTTCTTC.

This clone occurred many times. The V call is TRBV28, the J call TRBJ2-3; tentatively, D is TRBD1 or TRBD2 (5 bases each). V was shortened by 5 bases and J by 2 bases, with 23 bases between the two germline ends. Germline CDR1 is MDHEN and CDR2 is SYDVKM. The length of the CDR3 is 18 residues. DNA of the CDR3: TGTGCCAGCAGTGCCATCTTAGGGGAGCCCCAATCCACAGATACGCAGTATTTT. Translation gives CASSAILGEPQSTDTQYF.

This clone has more than one count but fewer than ten. Other DNA sequences within the sample encode an identical CDR3. DNA for the CDR3: TGTGCCAGTAGTATGTGGGGGCAGGAAACACAGTACTTC. Amino acids: CASSMWGQETQYF. V gene TRBV19 combines with J gene TRBJ2-5; D may be TRBD1 (6 bases). Trimming stripped 3 bases from V and 11 bases from J, with 16 bases between. The CDR3 loop spans 13 amino acids. The germline V gene has CDR1 LNHDA and CDR2 SQIVND (reference sequence).

Many counts were recorded for this clone. This chain links TRBV19 with TRBJ1-2; the match to TRBD1 covers 9 bases. Germline V gene lookup returns CDR1 LNHDA and CDR2 SQIVND (reference sequence). The CDR3 totals 15 residues. With V trimmed by 8 bases and J by 2 bases, 9 bases remained unmatched. The CDR3 spells CASGKPGQGNYGYTF. The CDR3 DNA follows: TGTGCCAGTGGAAAACCGGGACAGGGAAACTATGGCTACACCTTC.

This clone was recorded a few times. The chain couples TRBV28 to TRBJ2-7, with D perhaps matching TRBD2 (6 bases). V lost 9 bases to trimming and J lost 0 bases, with 12 bases between them. This CDR3 contains 13 residues. CDR1 is MDHEN, CDR2 SYDVKM, per germline. Here the CDR3 DNA reads TGTGCCAGTGGGCTAGCGCTCTCCTACGAGCAGTACTTC. Its protein product is CASGLALSYEQYF.

The V and J genes are TRBV29-1 and TRBJ1-1, with D possibly matching TRBD1 (5 bases). V gave up 6 bases and J gave up 2 bases, with 13 bases separating them. The CDR3 sequence is 13 residues long. CDR1 and CDR2 from the germline V gene are SQVTM and ANQGSEA. In DNA form, the CDR3 reads TGCAGCGTCCAGGGCGTACTTAACACTGAAGCTTTCTTT. This translates into CSVQGVLNTEAFF. Supplemented by reference TRBV29-1 and TRBJ1-1, the full variable domain reads SAVISQKPSRDICQRGTSLTIQCQVDSQVTMMFWYRQQPGQSLTLIATANQGSEATYESGFVIDKFPISRPNLTFSTLTVSNMSPEDSSIYLCSVQGVLNTEAFFGQGTRLTVV.

This clone has a count of ten or more. The chain recombines TRBV4-2 with TRBJ1-4, with 8 nucleotides matching TRBD1. Germline V gene data show CDR1 as LGHNA and CDR2 as YNFKEQ. Trimming cost V 2 bases and J 1 base; bases outside gene matches: 3. The CDR3 has 16 amino acids. CDR3 sequence: CASSQLQGETNEKLFF. In DNA, the CDR3 is TGTGCCAGCAGCCAACTACAGGGGGAAACTAATGAAAAACTGTTTTTT.

This clone appeared many times. This rearrangement joins TRBV6-2 or TRBV6-3 to TRBJ2-7, with D maybe TRBD1 (6 bases). The CDR3 is 14 amino acids. Trimming shortened V by 6 bases and J by 5 bases, and 17 bases separated the two germline ends. The germline V gene has CDR1 MNHEY and CDR2 SVGEGT. The CDR3 reads CASRDPQGIDEQYF. The CDR3 DNA sequence: TGTGCCAGCAGAGACCCACAGGGAATCGACGAGCAGTACTTC.

This clone was seen more than once but under ten times. V and J are TRBV27 and TRBJ2-3, with TRBD2 matching over 14 bases. This CDR3 spans 16 amino acids. V was clipped by 4 bases and J by 3 bases; unmatched bases: 3. Looked up from germline, CDR1 is MNHEY and CDR2 is SMNVEV (reference sequence). This CDR3 is CASSSRLAGGTDTQYF. The CDR3 DNA reads TGTGCCAGCAGTTCCCGACTAGCGGGAGGGACAGATACGCAGTATTTT.

This clone was counted ten times or more. The gene calls are TRBV4-3 and TRBJ2-5; 11 bases align to TRBD2. V lost 3 bases to trimming and J lost 4 bases; unmatched junction nucleotides: 10. The CDR3 has 17 amino acids. Looked up from germline, CDR1 is LGHNA and CDR2 is YSLEER. In nucleotides, the CDR3 is TGCGCCAGCAGCCAGGAGAGGGGGCTAGCGGGGGGAGAGACCCAGTACTTC. Residues: CASSQERGLAGGETQYF.

Remarks on this clone: The junction and the germline gene differ at one end; a read error may be behind it. This chain uses TRBV7-2 with TRBJ1-2; D remains unclear. From germline, CDR1 is SGHTA and CDR2 FQGNSA. The CDR3 contains 14 residues. CDR3 residues: CASSLQVGPYGYNF. The DNA for the CDR3 is TGTGCCAGCAGCTTACAGGTCGGACCCTATGGCTACAACTTC.

This clone was seen at least ten times. The chain combines TRBV18 with TRBJ2-1, with 12 bases aligning to TRBD2. V dropped 2 bases and J dropped 7; count of bases not matched to a gene: 9. This CDR3 spans 17 amino acids. In germline, CDR1 is KGHSH, CDR2 LQKENI. The DNA for the CDR3 is TGTGCCAGCTCACCAATAGGAGCCGGGACTAGCGGGAATGAGCAGTTCTTC. Translation gives CASSPIGAGTSGNEQFF.

This clone showed up many times. V usage is TRBV29-1 and J usage is TRBJ2-1; D gene ambiguous. CDR1 SQVTM and CDR2 ANQGSEA come from the germline V gene. The CDR3 length is 13 residues. V lost 2 bases, J lost 6 bases, and 11 bases lay in between. The CDR3 loop is CSVERVFGNEQFF. CDR3 nucleotide sequence: TGCAGCGTTGAAAGGGTTTTCGGCAATGAGCAGTTCTTC.

This clone occurred many times. This sequence joins TRBV6-5 and TRBJ2-7, with a weak D call TRBD2 (6 bases). Germline loops: CDR1 MNHEY, CDR2 SVGAGI. The CDR3 is 15 residues long. V was pared by 0 bases and J by 3 bases, with 12 bases between. The CDR3 is CASSYSLGGNYEQYF. In DNA form, the CDR3 reads TGTGCCAGCAGTTACTCTCTTGGAGGGAACTACGAGCAGTACTTC.

With regard to this clone: An end of the junction differs from the germline gene, which may be a read error. The chain recombines TRBV27 with TRBJ2-1; no firm D call. CDR1 and CDR2 (germline): MNHEY, SMNVEV (reference sequence). CDR3 length: 15 amino acids. The CDR3 sequence: CASTLFQIGQNEQFF. The CDR3 nucleotides are TGTGCCAGCACTTTATTTCAAATAGGGCAAAATGAGCAGTTCTTC.

This clone was observed at least ten times. This chain connects TRBV30 to TRBJ2-5; D not resolved. CDR3 length: 14 amino acids. In germline, CDR1 is GTSNPN, CDR2 SVGIG (reference sequence). V dropped 4 bases and J dropped 4 bases, with 16 bases sitting between them. The CDR3, as DNA: TGTGCCTGGAAACCGGGCCCCGGCGGAGAGACCCAGTACTTC. It specifies CAWKPGPGGETQYF.

The chain employs TRBV28 and TRBJ2-1; 14 bases are shared with TRBD2. Germline values: CDR1 MDHEN, CDR2 SYDVKM. This CDR3 has 15 residues. The junction had 5 bases not matched to a gene; V was cut back by 7 bases and J by 6 bases. The CDR3, as DNA: TGTGCCAGCACTGACGGGACTAGCGGGGGCAATGAGCAGTTCTTC. It encodes CASTDGTSGGNEQFF.